The 2 T cell receptor beta chains presented below share a single source sample, sequenced in a study of post-analysis software for immune sequencing data. The study, taken as a whole, reports: In patients, about 5 TRBV segments were more frequent than in controls, with TRBV5-6, TRBV5-1 and TRBV20-1 among them.

Unique molecular identifiers were present in the TCR beta cDNA libraries. TCRdb recomputed calls from the PCR reads with MiXCR, one row per CDR3 protein. The sample lists 550,000 to 700,000 distinct CDR3 sequences; roughly two fifths were seen once. The antigens these receptors bind are not known. The sequencing sample was made of blood. These receptors were obtained from a girl aged 5-17 years with multiple sclerosis.

The table lists this clonotype with many counts. Relative to the germline gene, one junction end is altered; a read error may explain this. V is TRBV29-1 and J is TRBJ2-1; D is undetermined. The CDR3 is 12 residues long. Germline V lookup: CDR1 SQVTM, CDR2 ANQGSEA. DNA for the CDR3: TGCAGCGCTGAAGGGCAAGGGCATGAGCAGTTCTTC. The encoded protein is CSAEGQGHEQFF.

Turning to this clonotype: Germline and junction disagree at one end, which may indicate a read error. The chain carries TRBV27 and TRBJ1-5; no reliable D call. The CDR3 loop spans 13 amino acids. The V gene's germline CDR1 is MNHEY and CDR2 SMNVEV (reference sequence). CDR3 region: CASSWVRNQPRHF. Written as DNA, the CDR3 is TGTGCCAGCAGTTGGGTGCGCAATCAGCCCCGGCATTTT.